The rows below give T cell receptor beta chains drawn from one sample of a study of shared clonotypes between healthy human individuals. Assay: immunoSEQ multiplex PCR; the TCRdb copy retains only in-frame clones and omits some. The sample gives fewer than 700,000 clones, 85% to 95% of which show up once; around 0.11% is in the top ten. The source material was naive CD8+ T cells sorted from blood. The receptors derive from a woman in her 30s in good health. Each CDR3 is given with its conserved first and last residue. The order of the fields is D gene, J gene, V gene, clone size, CDR3 DNA, CDR3 protein. A D gene is named only where the DNA matches it firmly. Clone size is given for some rows only: seen once, a few or many times, or a class if the clone is expanded.

D gene: .
J gene: TRBJ2-1
V gene: TRBV27
clone size: .
CDR3 DNA: TGTGCCAGCAGCCCTACGTTAGGGGTATATGAGCAGTTCTTC
CDR3 protein: CASSPTLGVYEQFF

D gene: TRBD1
J gene: TRBJ2-7
V gene: TRBV15
clone size: .
CDR3 DNA: TGTGCCACCAGTCCGGGACAGGGGCATCACGAGCAGTACTTC
CDR3 protein: CATSPGQGHHEQYF

D gene: .
J gene: TRBJ1-2
V gene: TRBV5-1
clone size: .
CDR3 DNA: TGCGCCAGCAGCTACATGGCCGGCGAATCTAACTATGGCTACACCTTC
CDR3 protein: CASSYMAGESNYGYTF

D gene: .
J gene: TRBJ1-4
V gene: TRBV4-1
clone size: .
CDR3 DNA: TGCGCCAGCAGCCAGCGACAGTCCGAAAAACTGTTTTTT
CDR3 protein: CASSQRQSEKLFF

D gene: TRBD1
J gene: TRBJ1-2
V gene: TRBV27
clone size: .
CDR3 DNA: TGTGCCAGTCGACCGGGGACAGCTAACTATGGCTACACCTTC
CDR3 protein: CASRPGTANYGYTF

D gene: .
J gene: TRBJ2-7
V gene: TRBV19
clone size: .
CDR3 DNA: TGTGCCAGCAACTTCAGGTACGAGCAGTACTTC
CDR3 protein: CASNFRYEQYF

D gene: TRBD2
J gene: TRBJ2-7
V gene: TRBV10-2
clone size: .
CDR3 DNA: TGCGCCAGCACTGGGGCGAGAGGGGGACTAGCGGGGGAGCAGTACTTC
CDR3 protein: CASTGARGGLAGEQYF

D gene: .
J gene: TRBJ1-5
V gene: TRBV5-6
clone size: .
CDR3 DNA: TGTGCCAGCAGCTGGCAGGATAGCAATCAGCCCCAGCATTTT
CDR3 protein: CASSWQDSNQPQHF

D gene: .
J gene: TRBJ2-1
V gene: TRBV27
clone size: .
CDR3 DNA: TGTGCCAGCAGTTTATTGGGGGTCGCCTACAATGAGCAGTTCTTC
CDR3 protein: CASSLLGVAYNEQFF

D gene: TRBD2
J gene: TRBJ2-7
V gene: TRBV7-6
clone size: .
CDR3 DNA: TGTGCCAGCAGCTTTGGGCGGGAGGGAATCGACGAGCAGTACTTC
CDR3 protein: CASSFGREGIDEQYF

D gene: TRBD2
J gene: TRBJ2-1
V gene: TRBV7-9
clone size: .
CDR3 DNA: TGTGCCAGCAGCTCTCCTAGCGGACCCTACAATGAGCAGTTCTTC
CDR3 protein: CASSSPSGPYNEQFF

D gene: TRBD1
J gene: TRBJ1-2
V gene: TRBV2
clone size: .
CDR3 DNA: TGTGCCAGCACTGAGGGACAGCCAGCTAACTATGGCTACACCTTC
CDR3 protein: CASTEGQPANYGYTF

D gene: TRBD2
J gene: TRBJ2-7
V gene: TRBV7-9
clone size: .
CDR3 DNA: TGTGCCAGCAGCTCGACTAGCGGGACCTCCTACGAGCAGTACTTC
CDR3 protein: CASSSTSGTSYEQYF

D gene: TRBD2
J gene: TRBJ2-5
V gene: TRBV4-1
clone size: .
CDR3 DNA: TGCGCCAGCAGCCAATACGGGACTAGCGGGAGGGCCTTCCAAGAGACCCAGTACTTC
CDR3 protein: CASSQYGTSGRAFQETQYF

D gene: TRBD2
J gene: TRBJ2-5
V gene: TRBV28
clone size: .
CDR3 DNA: TGTGCCAGCAGTTTGCCTAGCGGGAGTGCGGTTGGGGAGACCCAGTACTTC
CDR3 protein: CASSLPSGSAVGETQYF

D gene: .
J gene: TRBJ2-7
V gene: TRBV5-6
clone size: .
CDR3 DNA: TGTGCCAGCAGCTTGGTCCCCTACGAGCAGTACTTC
CDR3 protein: CASSLVPYEQYF

D gene: .
J gene: TRBJ2-1
V gene: TRBV11-2
clone size: .
CDR3 DNA: TGTGCCAGCAGCTTAGCTGCTGAGCAGTTCTTC
CDR3 protein: CASSLAAEQFF

D gene: .
J gene: TRBJ2-5
V gene: TRBV7-9
clone size: .
CDR3 DNA: TGTGCCAGCAGCGATTTGTACAGATCCACCCGTGAGTGGCAAGAGACCCAGTACTTC
CDR3 protein: CASSDLYRSTREWQETQYF

D gene: .
J gene: TRBJ1-1
V gene: TRBV20-1
clone size: few
CDR3 DNA: TGCAGTGTCGGTTTTGGCTATGAAGCTTTCTTT
CDR3 protein: CSVGFGYEAFF

D gene: TRBD1
J gene: TRBJ1-5
V gene: TRBV6-1
clone size: .
CDR3 DNA: TGTGCCAGCAGTGAAGGCCAGGGGGCAGGCCAGCCCCAGCATTTT
CDR3 protein: CASSEGQGAGQPQHF

D gene: TRBD2
J gene: TRBJ2-7
V gene: TRBV27
clone size: .
CDR3 DNA: TGTGCCACCGGGACTAGCGGGAATACCTACGAGCAGTACTTC
CDR3 protein: CATGTSGNTYEQYF

D gene: .
J gene: TRBJ2-7
V gene: TRBV11-2
clone size: .
CDR3 DNA: TGTGCCAGTGTTCGTACGGGACCGTCCTACGAGCAGTACTTC
CDR3 protein: CASVRTGPSYEQYF

D gene: TRBD2
J gene: TRBJ2-1
V gene: TRBV7-7
clone size: once
CDR3 DNA: TGTGCCAGCAGCTTAAGCGGGAACTCCTACAATGAGCAGTTCTTC
CDR3 protein: CASSLSGNSYNEQFF

D gene: TRBD2
J gene: TRBJ2-7
V gene: TRBV6-6
clone size: .
CDR3 DNA: TGTGCCAGCAGTTCCAGCGGGAGGCCCTCCTACGAGCAGTACTTC
CDR3 protein: CASSSSGRPSYEQYF

D gene: .
J gene: TRBJ2-2
V gene: TRBV5-4
clone size: .
CDR3 DNA: TGTGCCAGCAGCGCGAACACCGGGGAGCTGTTTTTT
CDR3 protein: CASSANTGELFF

D gene: .
J gene: TRBJ1-1
V gene: TRBV2
clone size: .
CDR3 DNA: TGTGCCAGCAGAGGAGACAGCATGGGCGCTGAAGCTTTCTTT
CDR3 protein: CASRGDSMGAEAFF

D gene: TRBD1
J gene: TRBJ2-7
V gene: TRBV13
clone size: .
CDR3 DNA: TGTGCCAGCAGCCAACCGGGACAGGGTTACGAGCAGTACTTC
CDR3 protein: CASSQPGQGYEQYF

D gene: .
J gene: TRBJ1-4
V gene: TRBV28
clone size: .
CDR3 DNA: TGTGCCAGCAGTTTGAGGGGAGTAGGTGAAAAACTGTTTTTT
CDR3 protein: CASSLRGVGEKLFF

D gene: .
J gene: TRBJ2-3
V gene: TRBV27
clone size: .
CDR3 DNA: TGTGCCAGCAGTTTAGGAGGCACAGATACGCAGTATTTT
CDR3 protein: CASSLGGTDTQYF

D gene: .
J gene: TRBJ2-1
V gene: TRBV28
clone size: once
CDR3 DNA: TGTGCCAGCAGCCCGTACAATGAGCAGTTCTTC
CDR3 protein: CASSPYNEQFF

D gene: TRBD1
J gene: TRBJ1-4
V gene: TRBV15
clone size: .
CDR3 DNA: TGTGCCACCAGCAGAGGCGGACAGGCGAATGAAAAACTGTTTTTT
CDR3 protein: CATSRGGQANEKLFF

D gene: .
J gene: TRBJ1-4
V gene: TRBV6-5
clone size: .
CDR3 DNA: TGTGCCAGCAGCCCCGGACGGTTTAATGAAAAACTGTTTTTT
CDR3 protein: CASSPGRFNEKLFF

D gene: TRBD2
J gene: TRBJ2-5
V gene: TRBV28
clone size: .
CDR3 DNA: TGTGCCAGCAGGCGGCAGACTAGCGGGGGGGAGACCCAGTACTTC
CDR3 protein: CASRRQTSGGETQYF

D gene: .
J gene: TRBJ2-5
V gene: TRBV19
clone size: .
CDR3 DNA: TGTGCCAGTAGTGTCCGGGGCCAAGAGACCCAGTACTTC
CDR3 protein: CASSVRGQETQYF

D gene: TRBD1
J gene: TRBJ1-1
V gene: TRBV7-3
clone size: .
CDR3 DNA: TGTGCCAGCAGTCAAAACCCAGGGGGAGGGACTGAAGCTTTCTTT
CDR3 protein: CASSQNPGGGTEAFF

D gene: .
J gene: TRBJ2-6
V gene: TRBV18
clone size: .
CDR3 DNA: TGTGCCACGACCCCTTCGGTCGGCTCTGGGGCCAACGTCCTGACTTTC
CDR3 protein: CATTPSVGSGANVLTF

D gene: .
J gene: TRBJ2-3
V gene: TRBV27
clone size: .
CDR3 DNA: TGTGCCAGCAGTCCATTAGCGGTCATTACAGATACGCAGTATTTT
CDR3 protein: CASSPLAVITDTQYF

D gene: TRBD2
J gene: TRBJ2-2
V gene: TRBV28
clone size: once
CDR3 DNA: TGTGCCAGCAGTTGGGGACTAGCGGGGACAATGAACACCGGGGAGCTGTTTTTT
CDR3 protein: CASSWGLAGTMNTGELFF

D gene: TRBD1
J gene: TRBJ2-2
V gene: TRBV27
clone size: few
CDR3 DNA: TGTGCCAGCAGAAACAGGGGTTTCACCGGGGAGCTGTTTTTT
CDR3 protein: CASRNRGFTGELFF

D gene: TRBD2
J gene: TRBJ2-1
V gene: TRBV19
clone size: .
CDR3 DNA: TGTGCCAGTAGTCTCACCGGGACTAGCGGAAATGAGCAGTTCTTC
CDR3 protein: CASSLTGTSGNEQFF

D gene: TRBD1
J gene: TRBJ1-1
V gene: TRBV16
clone size: few
CDR3 DNA: TGTGCCAGCAGCCCCTCTCAGGGGGGATACACTGAAGCTTTCTTT
CDR3 protein: CASSPSQGGYTEAFF

D gene: TRBD1
J gene: TRBJ2-1
V gene: TRBV7-6
clone size: .
CDR3 DNA: TGTGCCAGCAGCTTAGTACTCGACAGGGATCGAGAGCAGTTCTTC
CDR3 protein: CASSLVLDRDREQFF

D gene: TRBD1
J gene: TRBJ1-1
V gene: TRBV18
clone size: .
CDR3 DNA: TGTGCCAGCTCACCACGGGACAGAACGAACACTGAAGCTTTCTTT
CDR3 protein: CASSPRDRTNTEAFF

D gene: TRBD2
J gene: TRBJ2-7
V gene: TRBV2
clone size: .
CDR3 DNA: TGTGCCAGCAGTGGTGGGGGGGAATACGAGCAGTACTTC
CDR3 protein: CASSGGGEYEQYF

D gene: TRBD2
J gene: TRBJ2-3
V gene: TRBV4-1
clone size: .
CDR3 DNA: TGCGCCAGCAGCTTTCGACTAGCGGGATCCACAGATACGCAGTATTTT
CDR3 protein: CASSFRLAGSTDTQYF

D gene: .
J gene: TRBJ2-7
V gene: TRBV6-6
clone size: .
CDR3 DNA: TGTGCCAGCAGTACTGGCTACGAGCAGTACTTC
CDR3 protein: CASSTGYEQYF

D gene: .
J gene: TRBJ1-4
V gene: TRBV2
clone size: .
CDR3 DNA: TGTGCCAGCAGCCAAACAGGCACTGGGGTTGAAAAACTGTTTTTT
CDR3 protein: CASSQTGTGVEKLFF

D gene: TRBD2
J gene: TRBJ2-7
V gene: TRBV28
clone size: .
CDR3 DNA: TGTGCCAGCAGTCTAGCGGGAGGCGACCCCTACGAGCAGTACTTC
CDR3 protein: CASSLAGGDPYEQYF

D gene: .
J gene: TRBJ2-3
V gene: TRBV6-5
clone size: .
CDR3 DNA: TGTGCCAGCAGTTTCGGAGAGGGAACAGATACGCAGTATTTT
CDR3 protein: CASSFGEGTDTQYF